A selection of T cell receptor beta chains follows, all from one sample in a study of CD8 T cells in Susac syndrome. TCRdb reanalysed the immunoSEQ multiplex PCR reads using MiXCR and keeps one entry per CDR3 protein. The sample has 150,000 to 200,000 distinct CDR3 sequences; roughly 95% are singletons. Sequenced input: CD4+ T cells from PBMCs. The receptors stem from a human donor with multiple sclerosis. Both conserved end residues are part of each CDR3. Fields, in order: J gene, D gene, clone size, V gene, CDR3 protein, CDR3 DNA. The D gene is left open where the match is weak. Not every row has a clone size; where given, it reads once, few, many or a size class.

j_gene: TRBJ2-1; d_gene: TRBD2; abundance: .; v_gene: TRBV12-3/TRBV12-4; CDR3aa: CASRPLAGGYNEQFF; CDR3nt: TGTGCCAGCAGACCTCTAGCGGGAGGGTACAATGAGCAGTTCTTC
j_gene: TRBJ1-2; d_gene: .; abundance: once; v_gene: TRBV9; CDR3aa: CASNEPRWGYTF; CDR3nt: TGTGCCAGCAATGAGCCCCGTTGGGGCTACACCTTC
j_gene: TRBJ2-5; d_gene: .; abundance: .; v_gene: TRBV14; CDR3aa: CASSQDGRPQETQYF; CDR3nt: TGTGCCAGCAGCCAAGATGGTCGCCCCCAAGAGACCCAGTACTTC
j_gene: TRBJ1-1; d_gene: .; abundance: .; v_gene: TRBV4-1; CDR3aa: CASSQDSGNTEAFF; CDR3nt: TGCGCCAGCAGCCAAGATTCCGGGAACACTGAAGCTTTCTTT
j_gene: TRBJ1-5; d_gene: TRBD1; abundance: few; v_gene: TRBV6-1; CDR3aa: CASSGQGDQPQHF; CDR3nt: TGTGCCAGCAGTGGGCAGGGGGATCAGCCCCAGCATTTT
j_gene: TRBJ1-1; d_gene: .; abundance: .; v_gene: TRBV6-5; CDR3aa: CASSYTSQAREAFF; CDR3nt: TGTGCCAGCAGTTACACTTCCCAAGCACGTGAAGCTTTCTTT
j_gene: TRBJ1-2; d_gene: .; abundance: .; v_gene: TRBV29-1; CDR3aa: CSAEGRTYGYTF; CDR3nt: TGCAGCGCGGAAGGCAGAACCTATGGCTACACCTTC
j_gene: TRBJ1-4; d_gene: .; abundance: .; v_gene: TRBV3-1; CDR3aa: CASSQEDEKLFF; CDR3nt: TGTGCCAGCAGCCAAGAGGATGAAAAACTGTTTTTT
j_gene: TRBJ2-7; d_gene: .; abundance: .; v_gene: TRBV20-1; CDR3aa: CSARLASSYEQYF; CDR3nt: TGCAGTGCTAGACTAGCATCTTCCTACGAGCAGTACTTC
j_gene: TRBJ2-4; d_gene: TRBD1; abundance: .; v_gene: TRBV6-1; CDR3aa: CASGDRVNNIQYF; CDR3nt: TGTGCCAGCGGCGACAGGGTTAACAACATTCAGTACTTC
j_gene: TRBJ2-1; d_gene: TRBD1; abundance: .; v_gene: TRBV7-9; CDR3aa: CASSSTGRNEQFF; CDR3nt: TGTGCCAGCAGCTCGACAGGGCGCAATGAGCAGTTCTTC
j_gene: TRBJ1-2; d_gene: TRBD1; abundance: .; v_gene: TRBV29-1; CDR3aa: CSTGQGAGGYTF; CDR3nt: TGCAGCACAGGACAGGGGGCGGGAGGCTACACCTTC
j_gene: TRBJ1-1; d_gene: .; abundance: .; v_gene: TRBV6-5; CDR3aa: CASRAREVYTEAFF; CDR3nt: TGTGCCAGCAGGGCGAGGGAGGTTTACACTGAAGCTTTCTTT
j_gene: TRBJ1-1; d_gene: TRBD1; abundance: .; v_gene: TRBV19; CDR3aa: CASSTETGRVNTEAFF; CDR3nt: TGTGCCAGTAGTACCGAGACAGGGCGGGTGAACACTGAAGCTTTCTTT
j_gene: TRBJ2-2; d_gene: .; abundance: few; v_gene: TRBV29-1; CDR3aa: CSVAGYTGELFF; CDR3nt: TGCAGCGTCGCAGGGTACACCGGGGAGCTTTTTTTT
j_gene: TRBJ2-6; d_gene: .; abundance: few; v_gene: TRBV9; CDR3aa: CASRPSGANVLTF; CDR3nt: TGTGCCAGTCGGCCCTCTGGGGCCAACGTCCTGACTTTC
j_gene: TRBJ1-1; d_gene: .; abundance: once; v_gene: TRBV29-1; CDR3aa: CSSGWGNTEAFF; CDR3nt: TGCAGCTCCGGTTGGGGGAACACTGAAGCTTTCTTT
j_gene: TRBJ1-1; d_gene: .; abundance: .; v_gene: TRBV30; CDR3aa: CAWSAGENTEAFF; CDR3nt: TGTGCCTGGAGCGCAGGGGAGAACACTGAAGCTTTCTTT
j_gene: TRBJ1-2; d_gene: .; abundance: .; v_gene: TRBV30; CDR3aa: CAWTGDTYGYTF; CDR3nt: TGTGCCTGGACCGGAGACACCTATGGCTACACCTTC
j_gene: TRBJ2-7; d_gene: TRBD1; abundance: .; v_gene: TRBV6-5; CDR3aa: CASSPQGQAYEQYF; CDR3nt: TGTGCCAGCAGCCCTCAGGGACAGGCCTACGAGCAGTACTTC
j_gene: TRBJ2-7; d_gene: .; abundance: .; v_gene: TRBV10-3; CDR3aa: CAISASRLIPPGEQYF; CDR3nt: TGTGCCATCAGTGCGAGCAGGTTGATTCCCCCAGGCGAGCAGTACTTC
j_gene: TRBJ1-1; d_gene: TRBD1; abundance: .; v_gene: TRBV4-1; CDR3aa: CASKSDRASEAFF; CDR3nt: TGCGCCAGCAAATCGGACAGGGCCTCTGAAGCTTTCTTT
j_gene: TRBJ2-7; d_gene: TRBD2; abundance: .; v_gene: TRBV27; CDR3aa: CASSSTWGLAGVEYEQYF; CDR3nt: TGTGCCAGCAGTTCAACATGGGGACTAGCGGGAGTGGAGTACGAGCAGTACTTC
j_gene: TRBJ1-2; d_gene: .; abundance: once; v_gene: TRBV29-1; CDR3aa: CSAPAREPNDGYTF; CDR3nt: TGCAGCGCCCCCGCCCGGGAGCCCAATGATGGCTACACCTTC
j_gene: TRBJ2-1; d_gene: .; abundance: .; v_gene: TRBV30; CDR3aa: CAWQQGLHEQFF; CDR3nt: TGTGCCTGGCAACAGGGACTGCATGAGCAGTTCTTC
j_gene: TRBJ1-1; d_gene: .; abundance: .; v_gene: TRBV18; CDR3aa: CASSGTSNTEAFF; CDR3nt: TGTGCCAGCTCCGGGACCTCGAACACTGAAGCTTTCTTT
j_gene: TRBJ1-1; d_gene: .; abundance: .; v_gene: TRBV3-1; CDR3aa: CASSQEDKRTEAFF; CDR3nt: TGTGCCAGCAGCCAAGAGGATAAGAGGACTGAAGCTTTCTTT
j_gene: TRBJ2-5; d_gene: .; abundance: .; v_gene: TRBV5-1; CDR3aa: CASSLAALQETQYF; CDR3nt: TGCGCCAGCAGCTTGGCGGCCCTCCAAGAGACCCAGTACTTC
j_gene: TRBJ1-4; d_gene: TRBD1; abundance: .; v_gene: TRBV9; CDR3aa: CASSVVQGPTNEKLFF; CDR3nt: TGTGCCAGCAGCGTAGTACAGGGGCCTACTAATGAAAAACTGTTTTTT
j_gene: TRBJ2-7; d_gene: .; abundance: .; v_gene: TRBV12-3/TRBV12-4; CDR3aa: CASSPGQVTGEQYF; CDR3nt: TGTGCCAGCAGCCCCGGACAAGTAACTGGCGAGCAGTACTTC
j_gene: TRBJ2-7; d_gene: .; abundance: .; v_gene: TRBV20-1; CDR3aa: CSARDANAYEQYF; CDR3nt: TGCAGTGCTAGAGATGCAAACGCCTACGAGCAGTACTTC
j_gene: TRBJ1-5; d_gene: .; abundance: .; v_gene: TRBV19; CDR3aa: CASSIDRGGNQPQHF; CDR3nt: TGTGCCAGTAGTATAGACAGAGGGGGGAATCAGCCCCAGCATTTT
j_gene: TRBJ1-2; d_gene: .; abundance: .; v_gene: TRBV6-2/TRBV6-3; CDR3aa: CASSRWADGYTF; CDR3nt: TGTGCCAGCAGCCGGTGGGCTGATGGCTACACCTTC
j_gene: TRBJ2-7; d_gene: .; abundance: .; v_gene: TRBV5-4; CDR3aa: CASSPTGFEQYF; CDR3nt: TGTGCCAGCAGCCCAACAGGGTTCGAGCAGTACTTC
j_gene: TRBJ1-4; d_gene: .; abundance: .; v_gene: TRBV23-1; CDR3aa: CASSRGSLNEKLFF; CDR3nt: TGCGCCAGCAGTCGAGGCAGCCTCAATGAAAAACTGTTTTTT
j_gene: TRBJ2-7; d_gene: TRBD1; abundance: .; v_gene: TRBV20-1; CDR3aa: CSAIQGALHEQYF; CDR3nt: TGCAGTGCTATTCAGGGGGCACTTCACGAGCAGTACTTC
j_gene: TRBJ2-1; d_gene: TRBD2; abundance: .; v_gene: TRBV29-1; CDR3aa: CSARLAGGSREQFF; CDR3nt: TGCAGCGCTCGACTAGCGGGGGGGTCGCGGGAGCAGTTCTTC
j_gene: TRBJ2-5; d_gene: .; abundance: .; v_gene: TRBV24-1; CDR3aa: CATGAAQETQYF; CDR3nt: TGTGCCACCGGAGCAGCTCAAGAGACCCAGTACTTC
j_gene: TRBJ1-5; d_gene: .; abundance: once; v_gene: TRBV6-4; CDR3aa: CASAVDGNNQPQHF; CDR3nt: TGTGCCAGCGCGGTCGACGGGAACAATCAGCCCCAGCATTTT
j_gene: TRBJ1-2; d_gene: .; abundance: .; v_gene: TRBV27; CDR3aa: CASSLSGARGGYTF; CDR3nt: TGTGCCAGCAGTTTATCGGGGGCGAGGGGAGGCTACACCTTC
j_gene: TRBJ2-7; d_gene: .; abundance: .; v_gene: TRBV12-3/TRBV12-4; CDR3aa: CASSLPEQYF; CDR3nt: TGTGCCAGCAGTTTACCCGAGCAGTACTTC
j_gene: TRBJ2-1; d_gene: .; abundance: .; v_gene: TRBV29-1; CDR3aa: CSLRYSFNEQFF; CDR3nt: TGCAGCCTTAGATACTCCTTCAATGAGCAGTTCTTC
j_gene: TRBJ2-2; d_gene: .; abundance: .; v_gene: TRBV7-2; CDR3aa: CASSSPGRHRGGELFF; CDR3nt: TGTGCCAGCAGCTCTCCCGGCCGCCACCGGGGCGGGGAGCTGTTTTTT
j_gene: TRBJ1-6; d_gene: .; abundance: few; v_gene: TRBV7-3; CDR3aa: CASSLGSSYNSPLHF; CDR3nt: TGTGCCAGCAGCTTAGGGAGCTCCTATAATTCACCCCTCCACTTT
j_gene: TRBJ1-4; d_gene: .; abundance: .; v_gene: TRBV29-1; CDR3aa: CSVEDVAPGKLFF; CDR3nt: TGCAGCGTTGAAGATGTGGCCCCCGGAAAACTGTTTTTT
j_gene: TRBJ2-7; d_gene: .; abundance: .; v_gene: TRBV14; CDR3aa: CASSQDWVREQYF; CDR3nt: TGTGCCAGCAGCCAAGATTGGGTTCGCGAGCAGTACTTC
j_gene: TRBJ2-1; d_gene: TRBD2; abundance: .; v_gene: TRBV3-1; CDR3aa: CASSQDKAGGPSNEQFF; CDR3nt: TGTGCCAGCAGCCAAGATAAGGCGGGAGGGCCTAGCAATGAGCAGTTCTTC
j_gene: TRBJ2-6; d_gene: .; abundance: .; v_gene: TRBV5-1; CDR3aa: CASFSDTGANVLTF; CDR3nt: TGCGCCAGCTTCTCAGACACTGGGGCCAACGTCCTGACTTTC
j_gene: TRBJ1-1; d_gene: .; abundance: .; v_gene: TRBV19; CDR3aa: CASRVGTREAFF; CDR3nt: TGTGCCAGCCGAGTAGGGACTCGGGAAGCTTTCTTT
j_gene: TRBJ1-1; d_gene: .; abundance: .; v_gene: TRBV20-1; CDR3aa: CSAVRTEAFF; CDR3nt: TGCAGTGCCGTTAGAACTGAAGCTTTCTTT
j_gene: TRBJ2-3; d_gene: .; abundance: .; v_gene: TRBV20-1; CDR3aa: CSAIADSTDTQYF; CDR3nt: TGCAGTGCTATAGCGGATAGCACAGATACGCAGTATTTT
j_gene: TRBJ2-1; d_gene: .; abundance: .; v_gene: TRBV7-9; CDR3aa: CASSQTREQFF; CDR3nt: TGTGCCAGCAGCCAAACTCGGGAGCAGTTCTTC
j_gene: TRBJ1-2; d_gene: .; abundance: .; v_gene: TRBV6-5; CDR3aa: CASRAGLSYGYTF; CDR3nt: TGTGCCAGCAGGGCGGGACTTTCCTATGGCTACACCTTC
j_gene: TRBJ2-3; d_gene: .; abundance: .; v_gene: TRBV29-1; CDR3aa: CSVEGGTTDTQYF; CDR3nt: TGCAGCGTTGAAGGGGGGACCACAGATACGCAGTATTTT
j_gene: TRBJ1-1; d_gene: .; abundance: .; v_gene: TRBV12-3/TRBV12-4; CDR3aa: CASRPQASGTEAFF; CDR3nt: TGTGCCAGCAGACCCCAGGCCTCGGGGACTGAAGCTTTCTTT
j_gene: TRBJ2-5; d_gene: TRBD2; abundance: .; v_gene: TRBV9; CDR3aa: CASSWGTSGETQYF; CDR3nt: TGTGCCAGCAGCTGGGGGACTAGCGGGGAGACCCAGTACTTC
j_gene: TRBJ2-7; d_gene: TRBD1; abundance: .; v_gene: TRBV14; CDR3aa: CASSQPQGAHEQYF; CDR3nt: TGTGCCAGCAGCCAACCCCAGGGGGCCCACGAGCAGTACTTC